These 25 T cell receptor beta chains were sequenced from one sample in a study of T cell changes during pregnancy in multiple sclerosis. Assay: immunoSEQ multiplex PCR; the TCRdb copy retains only in-frame clones and omits some. The sample records roughly 100,000 clones, approximately 90% being singletons. The specimen was peripheral blood, collected after pregnancy. The receptors stem from a female donor with multiple sclerosis, enrolled in a pregnancy study.

This chain links TRBV11-1 with TRBJ1-1; perhaps TRBD1 as D (5 bases). The germline V and J ends were trimmed by 1 base and 0 bases, with 12 bases remaining between them. The germline V gene encodes CDR1 SGHAT and CDR2 FQDESV (reference sequence). The CDR3 covers 16 residues. Here the CDR3 DNA reads TGTGCCAGCAGCTTAGGGGGTGCAGGGATGAACACTGAAGCTTTCTTT. As protein: CASSLGGAGMNTEAFF.

This CDR3 is CATRDRDRGSGETQYF. In DNA, the CDR3 is TGTGCCACCAGGGACCGGGACAGGGGAAGTGGGGAGACCCAGTACTTC. This chain links TRBV15 with TRBJ2-5; TRBD1 matches at 10 bases. This CDR3 spans 16 amino acids. V lost 6 bases, J lost 5 bases, and 12 bases stayed unmatched. Germline lookup yields CDR1 LNHNV and CDR2 YYDKDF (reference sequence).

The chain has TRBV7-2 and TRBJ1-1; D is perhaps TRBD1 (6 bases). The length of the CDR3 is 15 residues. The germline V gene has CDR1 SGHTA and CDR2 FQGNSA. V was shortened by 2 bases and J by 3 bases, with 13 bases between the two germline ends. The CDR3 is CASSLRWGRDTEAFF. CDR3 sequence (DNA): TGTGCCAGCAGCTTACGTTGGGGGCGGGACACTGAAGCTTTCTTT.

The V call is TRBV9, the J call TRBJ2-3; D may be TRBD1 (6 bases). The V end was cut by 6 bases, the J end by 5 bases, with 19 bases between. Germline values: CDR1 SGDLS, CDR2 YYNGEE. CDR3 length: 15 residues. CDR3 region: CASNPTWGQGDTQYF. DNA for the CDR3: TGTGCCAGCAATCCGACGTGGGGACAAGGAGATACGCAGTATTTT.

As regards this clone: This specimen includes other DNA sequences encoding the same CDR3. The rearrangement links TRBV9 to TRBJ2-3, with 7 bases aligning to TRBD2. V was clipped by 4 bases and J by 6 bases; unmatched bases: 2. Germline CDR1 SGDLS, CDR2 YYNGEE. CDR3 size: 12 residues. In DNA form, the CDR3 reads TGTGCCAGCAGCTTGGGAGGGGATACGCAGTATTTT. Amino acid sequence: CASSLGGDTQYF.

The rearrangement joins TRBV5-1 to TRBJ2-2; no definite D call. This CDR3 has 11 residues. In germline, CDR1 is SGHRS, CDR2 YFSETQ. V lost 5 bases and J 7 bases, leaving 6 bases between the germline ends. The CDR3 nucleotides read TGCGCCAGCAGTGGCAACGGGGAGCTGTTTTTT. Translated, it gives CASSGNGELFF.

The chain employs TRBV19 and TRBJ2-7, with TRBD2 identical over 7 bases. Germline CDR1 reads LNHDA; CDR2 reads SQIVND (reference sequence). CDR3 length equals 12 residues. V lost 7 bases to trimming and J lost 4 bases; unmatched junction nucleotides: 4. CDR3 DNA: TGTGCCAGTACCCCCGGGAGGTACGAGCAGTACTTC. It codes for CASTPGRYEQYF.

The V and J genes are TRBV9 and TRBJ1-4; tentative D call: TRBD1 (5 bases). From germline, CDR1 is SGDLS and CDR2 YYNGEE. The V gene lost 4 bases and the J gene lost 7 bases, with 11 bases spanning the gap. This CDR3 has 13 amino acids. CDR3 in amino acids: CASSLVGGEKLFF. Written as DNA, the CDR3 is TGTGCCAGCAGCTTGGTGGGGGGTGAAAAACTGTTTTTT.

The chain joins TRBV5-6 to TRBJ2-5; the D gene is possibly TRBD1 (5 bases). Germline CDR1 and CDR2: SGHDT and YYEEEE. CDR3 length: 17 amino acids. The V gene lost 3 bases and the J gene lost 4 bases, with 22 bases spanning the gap. CDR3: CASSSRWGGEALETQYF. The CDR3 DNA reads TGTGCCAGCAGCTCTAGGTGGGGCGGAGAAGCGTTAGAGACCCAGTACTTC.

DNA of the CDR3: TGTGCCAGCGACAGAATCGCTGGAAACACCATATATTTT. Its protein product is CASDRIAGNTIYF. This chain connects TRBV7-9 to TRBJ1-3; tentatively, D is TRBD1 (5 bases). This CDR3 has 13 amino acids. CDR1 is SEHNR and CDR2 is FQNEAQ in the germline V gene (reference sequence). V was pared by 8 bases and J by 2 bases, with 10 bases between.

The chain employs TRBV7-9 and TRBJ2-1, with 8 nucleotides matching TRBD2. Trimming removed 5 bases from V and 6 bases from J; junction bases left unmatched: 12. The CDR3 spans 16 residues. Germline-derived CDR1 and CDR2 are SEHNR and FQNEAQ (reference sequence). CDR3 nucleotides: TGTGCCAGCAGCGCGATTACGGGGGGGAGCTTCAATGAGCAGTTCTTC. This encodes CASSAITGGSFNEQFF.

This chain connects TRBV6-1 to TRBJ1-5; perhaps TRBD1 as D (5 bases). Germline V gene sequence: CDR1 MNHNS, CDR2 SASEGT. Deletions cut 11 bases from V and 0 bases from J, with 11 bases between. The CDR3 is made up of 13 amino acids. The DNA for the CDR3 is TGTGCCGGAAGTCAGGGTAGCAATCAGCCCCAGCATTTT. Amino acid sequence: CAGSQGSNQPQHF.

This chain links TRBV5-6 with TRBJ1-1, with a tentative D call TRBD1 (5 bases). The CDR3 runs to 14 residues. V lost 3 bases, J lost 1 base, and 10 bases lay in between. CDR1 is SGHDT and CDR2 is YYEEEE in the germline V gene. The CDR3 is CASSWGEGNTEAFF. The CDR3, as DNA: TGTGCCAGCAGCTGGGGGGAGGGGAACACTGAAGCTTTCTTT.

Remarks on this clone: Mismatch with germline at one junction end may stem from a read error. The CDR3 loop is CAGSSELQVLNTEAFF. In DNA, the CDR3 is TGCGCCGGCAGCTCTGAATTACAGGTTCTGAACACTGAAGCTTTCTTT. The V gene is TRBV5-1, the J gene TRBJ1-1, with D possibly TRBD1 on 5 matching bases. Germline CDR1 SGHRS, CDR2 YFSETQ. This CDR3 is built from 16 residues.

The genes are TRBV7-9 and TRBJ1-4, with 11 bases identical to TRBD1. Looked up from germline, CDR1 is SEHNR and CDR2 is FQNEAQ (reference sequence). The V and J ends lost 2 bases and 6 bases, in that order; junction bases with no gene match: 5. The CDR3 is made up of 16 amino acids. CDR3 sequence reads: CASSLSRTGGDEKLFF. The CDR3 nucleotides read TGTGCCAGCAGCTTATCCCGGACAGGGGGCGATGAAAAACTGTTTTTT.

The CDR3 loop is CASSQSGWGTGELFF. The CDR3 DNA is TGTGCCAGCAGCCAAAGCGGGTGGGGGACCGGGGAGCTGTTTTTT. The J gene is TRBJ2-2, the V gene TRBV4-2; possibly TRBD2 for D (6 bases). The germline V gene has CDR1 LGHNA and CDR2 YNFKEQ. CDR3 length equals 15 residues. V lost 2 bases and J 5 bases, leaving 12 bases between the germline ends.

The chain uses TRBV4-1 and TRBJ1-1; 9 bases map to TRBD1. The CDR3 runs to 14 residues. Germline trimming cut 1 base from V and 7 bases from J; bases unmatched to any gene: 4. From germline, CDR1 is MGHRA and CDR2 YSYEKL. CDR3 nucleotides: TGCGCCAGCAGCCAAGGGACAGGGGCCTATGAAGCTTTCTTT. Its translation: CASSQGTGAYEAFF.

The chain uses TRBV9 and TRBJ2-1; weak D call: TRBD2 (6 bases). CDR1 SGDLS and CDR2 YYNGEE come from the germline V gene. V lost 3 bases, J lost 4 bases, and 11 bases lay in between. The CDR3 length is 14 residues. CDR3: CASSGRVPYNEQFF. The CDR3 DNA follows: TGTGCCAGCAGCGGGAGGGTCCCATACAATGAGCAGTTCTTC.

J is TRBJ2-1 and V is TRBV5-1, with D tentatively TRBD2 (5 bases). Trimming stripped 4 bases from V and 7 bases from J, with 9 bases between. This CDR3 is built from 12 residues. Germline loops: CDR1 SGHRS, CDR2 YFSETQ. This CDR3 is CASSNPGNEQFF. The CDR3 bases are TGCGCCAGCAGCAACCCGGGGAATGAGCAGTTCTTC.

CDR3 in DNA: TGTGCCAGTCAACACAGGGTAACGGTGAACTATGGCTACACCTTC. Its translation is CASQHRVTVNYGYTF. The chain couples TRBV19 to TRBJ1-2; a weak D match, TRBD1 (6 bases). CDR3 size: 15 residues. Trimming took 8 bases from V and 2 from J, leaving 18 bases between them. Germline lookup yields CDR1 LNHDA and CDR2 SQIVND (reference sequence).

This chain joins TRBV2 and TRBJ1-2; 10 bases line up with TRBD1. Germline V CDR1 and CDR2: SNHLY, FYNNEI. Trimming at V came to 8 bases and at J to 0 bases, leaving 9 bases not matched to a gene. The length of the CDR3 is 16 residues. CDR3 sequence: CASRARDRGSNYGYTF. The CDR3 bases are TGTGCCAGCCGAGCGCGGGACAGGGGATCTAACTATGGCTACACCTTC.

Concerning this clone: Other DNA sequences within the sample encode an identical CDR3. The chain links TRBV7-3 to TRBJ2-3; TRBD1 matches 7 bases. After removal of 2 bases from V and 4 bases from J, the junction contained 0 bases not matched to a gene. Germline V gene lookup returns CDR1 SGHTA and CDR2 FQGTGA. CDR3 length: 13 amino acids. CDR3 residues: CASSLQGADTQYF. The CDR3 region has the DNA TGTGCCAGCAGCTTACAGGGGGCAGATACGCAGTATTTT.

The chain employs TRBV7-3 and TRBJ2-7, with 8 nucleotides matching TRBD2. After removal of 5 bases from V and 3 bases from J, the junction contained 9 bases not matched to a gene. Germline V gene data show CDR1 as SGHTA and CDR2 as FQGTGA. The CDR3 has 15 amino acids. CDR3 loop: CASSPTGRGDYEQYF. The CDR3 coding sequence is TGTGCCAGCAGCCCGACTGGGCGGGGGGACTACGAGCAGTACTTC. Full variable domain (remainder filled in from reference TRBV7-3 and TRBJ2-7): GAGVSQTPSNKVTEKGKYVELRCDPISGHTALYWYRQSLGQGPEFLIYFQGTGAADDSGLPNDRFFAVRPEGSVSTLKIQRTERGDSAVYLCASSPTGRGDYEQYFGPGTRLTVT.

The chain employs TRBV6-1 and TRBJ2-7; D is perhaps TRBD1 (5 bases). Trimming cost V 2 bases and J 3 bases, with 17 bases left between them. Germline V CDR1 and CDR2: MNHNS, SASEGT. The CDR3 length is 16 residues. CDR3 sequence: CASSEQRRRAIYEQYF. As DNA, the CDR3 is TGTGCCAGCAGTGAACAACGACGCAGGGCCATCTACGAGCAGTACTTC.

The sample holds one count of this clone. The J gene is TRBJ2-1, the V gene TRBV6-1, with TRBD2 matching 7 bases. Germline V gene data show CDR1 as MNHNS and CDR2 as SASEGT. The CDR3 has 14 amino acids. The V gene end was trimmed by 7 bases and the J gene end by 0 bases; junction bases not matched to a gene: 3. CDR3 bases: TGTGCCAGCATGGGCGGGAGCTCCTACAATGAGCAGTTCTTC. It specifies CASMGGSSYNEQFF.